A selection of T cell receptor beta chains follows, all from one sample in a study of CD8 T cells in Susac syndrome. Each CDR3 protein is one row after TCRdb ran MiXCR on the immunoSEQ multiplex PCR reads. The data hold about 440,000 distinct CDR3 sequences, with more than 80% observed a single time. The source material was CD8+ T cells from PBMCs. The receptor source for this set is a human donor with multiple sclerosis. Each CDR3 is given with its conserved first and last residue. A D gene is named only where the DNA matches it firmly. For some rows the clone size is stated as once, few or many, or as a class when expanded; others skip it.

>TRBD2|TRBJ2-1|TRBV12-3/TRBV12-4|.
CASTLTSGSLYNEQFF
TGTGCCAGCACTTTGACTAGCGGGAGCCTTTACAATGAGCAGTTCTTC
>TRBD1|TRBJ2-1|TRBV28|.
CASSLRTAGTEYNEQFF
TGTGCCAGCAGTTTACGCACAGCCGGGACAGAATACAATGAGCAGTTCTTC
>.|TRBJ1-2|TRBV18|.
CASSPSGNSNYGYTF
TGTGCCAGCTCACCATCGGGGAATTCTAACTATGGCTACACCTTC
>.|TRBJ2-5|TRBV12-3/TRBV12-4|.
CASSQTPGRLERETQYF
TGTGCCAGCAGCCAGACGCCGGGAAGGCTGGAACGGGAGACCCAGTACTTC
>.|TRBJ2-3|TRBV4-1|.
CASSQFGEDTQYF
TGCGCCAGCAGCCAATTTGGTGAGGATACGCAGTATTTT
>TRBD1|TRBJ2-2|TRBV6-1|.
CASRNRQGVNTGELFF
TGTGCCAGCAGGAACCGACAGGGGGTAAACACCGGGGAGCTGTTTTTT
>TRBD1|TRBJ2-1|TRBV5-1|.
CASSFSGTGANEQFF
TGCGCCAGCAGCTTCTCCGGGACAGGGGCTAATGAGCAGTTCTTC
>TRBD2|TRBJ2-7|TRBV4-1|.
CASSRAREGAYEQYF
TGCGCCAGCAGCCGAGCGAGGGAGGGAGCCTACGAGCAGTACTTC
>.|TRBJ1-2|TRBV27|.
CASSFSQRVEYGYTF
TGTGCCAGCAGTTTCTCACAGAGAGTTGAGTATGGCTACACCTTC
>TRBD1|TRBJ2-3|TRBV12-3/TRBV12-4|.
CASSSQGGLTDTQYF
TGTGCCAGCAGTTCACAGGGGGGATTAACAGATACGCAGTATTTT
>TRBD1|TRBJ2-7|TRBV2|.
CASSDGTGDYEQYF
TGTGCCAGCAGTGACGGGACAGGGGACTACGAGCAGTACTTC
>TRBD2|TRBJ2-1|TRBV12-3/TRBV12-4|.
CASSLALAGDLEQFF
TGTGCCAGCAGTTTAGCGCTAGCGGGGGACCTAGAGCAGTTCTTC
>TRBD2|TRBJ2-7|TRBV6-2/TRBV6-3|.
CASSPIEVYSGGQYYEQYF
TGTGCCAGCAGCCCCATAGAAGTTTATAGCGGGGGCCAGTACTACGAGCAGTACTTC
>.|TRBJ1-2|TRBV11-1|.
CASSYPESYGYTF
TGTGCCAGCAGCTACCCGGAAAGTTATGGCTACACCTTC
>.|TRBJ2-1|TRBV10-3|.
CAISEELASYNEQFF
TGTGCCATCAGTGAAGAACTTGCCTCCTACAATGAGCAGTTCTTC
>TRBD2|TRBJ2-2|TRBV30|.
CAWGELAGVRTGELFF
TGTGCCTGGGGAGAACTAGCGGGAGTACGAACCGGGGAGCTGTTTTTT
>.|TRBJ2-5|TRBV6-5|.
CASSFGLGGETQYF
TGTGCCAGCAGTTTCGGACTGGGCGGAGAGACCCAGTACTTC
>TRBD2|TRBJ2-7|TRBV6-6|many
CASSNSSGYYEQYF
TGTGCCAGCAGTAACTCTAGCGGCTACTACGAGCAGTACTTC
>.|TRBJ1-1|TRBV10-3|.
CAISELAGDTNTEAFF
TGTGCCATCAGTGAGCTAGCGGGAGATACTAACACTGAAGCTTTCTTT
>TRBD2|TRBJ2-7|TRBV5-5|.
CASSRGLAGVIGAGEQYF
TGTGCCAGCAGTAGGGGACTAGCGGGAGTGATCGGGGCTGGCGAGCAGTACTTC
>TRBD2|TRBJ2-7|TRBV4-1|.
CASNRGEGQDEQYF
TGCGCCAGCAACCGTGGGGAGGGCCAGGACGAGCAGTACTTC
>TRBD2|TRBJ2-7|TRBV29-1|.
CSVESRLAGTYEQYF
TGCAGCGTTGAATCTCGGCTAGCGGGGACCTACGAGCAGTACTTC
>.|TRBJ2-1|TRBV27|.
CASRRGADSYNEQFF
TGTGCCAGCAGGAGGGGGGCAGACTCCTACAATGAGCAGTTCTTC
>.|TRBJ1-5|TRBV2|.
CASRTEVQPQHF
TGTGCCAGCAGAACGGAAGTTCAGCCCCAGCATTTT
>TRBD1|TRBJ2-7|TRBV27|few
CASRLGQGSSYEQYF
TGTGCCAGCAGACTGGGACAGGGAAGCTCCTACGAGCAGTACTTC
>.|TRBJ1-2|TRBV16|.
CASSQFPVPTAPGYTF
TGTGCCAGCAGCCAATTCCCGGTTCCTACGGCCCCTGGCTACACCTTC
>.|TRBJ2-1|TRBV6-2/TRBV6-3|.
CASSFRADSGDEQFF
TGTGCCAGCAGTTTTAGGGCGGATTCAGGTGATGAGCAGTTCTTC
>TRBD1|TRBJ1-1|TRBV7-8|.
CATYLITAMDRDNTEAFF
TGTGCCACCTATCTGATCACAGCAATGGACAGGGATAACACTGAAGCTTTCTTT
>TRBD1|TRBJ1-1|TRBV5-6|.
CASSLGEGAFWNTEAFF
TGTGCCAGCAGCTTAGGAGAGGGGGCTTTTTGGAACACTGAAGCTTTCTTT
>TRBD2|TRBJ2-1|TRBV12-5|.
CASGLPGLAFEQFF
TGTGCTAGTGGTTTGCCGGGACTAGCGTTTGAGCAGTTCTTC
>.|TRBJ2-3|TRBV6-5|.
CASSPNSADTQYF
TGTGCCAGCAGTCCCAACTCCGCAGATACGCAGTATTTT
>.|TRBJ1-1|TRBV30|once
CAWTDGNTEAFF
TGTGCCTGGACAGACGGGAACACTGAAGCTTTCTTT
>TRBD2|TRBJ2-2|TRBV25-1|.
CASSEPHVAGEGGELFF
TGTGCCAGCAGTGAGCCCCATGTAGCGGGAGAAGGAGGGGAGCTGTTTTTT
>TRBD1|TRBJ1-5|TRBV27|once
CASSYGTGPNQPQHF
TGTGCCAGCAGTTACGGGACAGGTCCCAATCAGCCCCAGCATTTT
>.|TRBJ2-2|TRBV27|.
CASGLTGNTGELFF
TGTGCCAGCGGCTTGACAGGGAACACCGGGGAGCTGTTTTTT
>.|TRBJ1-6|TRBV2|.
CASIGVSPLHF
TGTGCCAGCATCGGGGTTTCACCCCTCCACTTT
>.|TRBJ1-6|TRBV7-9|.
CASSHLGGGNSPLHF
TGTGCCAGCAGCCACCTAGGGGGAGGCAATTCACCCCTCCACTTT
>.|TRBJ1-1|TRBV6-4|.
CASSERDNTEAFF
TGTGCCAGCAGTGAACGGGACAACACTGAAGCTTTCTTT
>.|TRBJ2-7|TRBV4-1|.
CASSQGSGSSYEQYF
TGCGCCAGCAGCCAAGGGTCCGGGAGCTCCTACGAGCAGTACTTC
>TRBD1|TRBJ1-1|TRBV5-7|.
CASRGTVMNTEAFF
TGTGCCAGCAGAGGGACAGTTATGAACACTGAAGCTTTCTTT
>TRBD1|TRBJ2-5|TRBV11-2|.
CASSPGTGVETQYF
TGTGCCAGCAGCCCCGGGACAGGGGTGGAGACCCAGTACTTC